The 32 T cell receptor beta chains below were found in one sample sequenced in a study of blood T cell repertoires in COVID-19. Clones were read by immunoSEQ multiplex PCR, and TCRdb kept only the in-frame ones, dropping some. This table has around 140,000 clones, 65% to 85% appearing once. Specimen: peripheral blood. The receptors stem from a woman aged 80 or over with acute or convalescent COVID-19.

The CDR3 loop reads CASSLLAASTDTQYF. The CDR3 nucleotides are TGTGCCAGCAGCTTGCTAGCGGCTAGCACAGATACGCAGTATTTT. The chain joins TRBV7-6 to TRBJ2-3; 7 bases line up with TRBD2. The germline gives CDR1 SGHVS, CDR2 FNYEAQ. J gave up 0 bases and V 3 bases, and 3 bases lay outside the gene matches. The CDR3 sequence is 15 residues long.

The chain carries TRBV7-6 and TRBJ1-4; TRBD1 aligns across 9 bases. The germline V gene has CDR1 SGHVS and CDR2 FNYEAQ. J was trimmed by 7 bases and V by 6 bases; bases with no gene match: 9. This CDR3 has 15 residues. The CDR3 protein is CASSQIQGASEKLFF. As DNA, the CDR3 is TGTGCCAGCAGTCAGATACAGGGGGCTAGTGAAAAACTGTTTTTT.

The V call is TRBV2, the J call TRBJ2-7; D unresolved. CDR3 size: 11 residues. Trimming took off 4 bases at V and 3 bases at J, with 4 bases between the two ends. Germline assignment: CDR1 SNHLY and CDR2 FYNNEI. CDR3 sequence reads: CASSGHYEQYF. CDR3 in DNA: TGTGCCAGCAGTGGACACTACGAGCAGTACTTC.

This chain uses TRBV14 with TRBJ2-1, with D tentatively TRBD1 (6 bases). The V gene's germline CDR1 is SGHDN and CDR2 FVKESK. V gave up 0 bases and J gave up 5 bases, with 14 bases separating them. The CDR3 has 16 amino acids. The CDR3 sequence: CASSQDMGTIHNEQFF. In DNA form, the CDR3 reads TGTGCCAGCAGCCAAGATATGGGGACAATACACAATGAGCAGTTCTTC. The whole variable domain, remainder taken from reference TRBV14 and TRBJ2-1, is EAGVTQFPSHSVIEKGQTVTLRCDPISGHDNLYWYRRVMGKEIKFLLHFVKESKQDESGMPNNRFLAERTGGTYSTLKVQPAELEDSGVYFCASSQDMGTIHNEQFFGPGTRLTVL.

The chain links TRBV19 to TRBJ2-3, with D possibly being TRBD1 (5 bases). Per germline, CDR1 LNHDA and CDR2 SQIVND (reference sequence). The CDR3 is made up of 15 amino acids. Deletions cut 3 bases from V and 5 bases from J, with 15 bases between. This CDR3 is CASSMVSAQGDTQYF. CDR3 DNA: TGTGCCAGTAGTATGGTTTCGGCCCAGGGAGATACGCAGTATTTT. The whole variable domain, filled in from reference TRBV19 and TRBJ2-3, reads DGGITQSPKYLFRKEGQNVTLSCEQNLNHDAMYWYRQDPGQGLRLIYYSQIVNDFQKGDIAEGYSVSREKKESFPLTVTSAQKNPTAFYLCASSMVSAQGDTQYFGPGTRLTVL.

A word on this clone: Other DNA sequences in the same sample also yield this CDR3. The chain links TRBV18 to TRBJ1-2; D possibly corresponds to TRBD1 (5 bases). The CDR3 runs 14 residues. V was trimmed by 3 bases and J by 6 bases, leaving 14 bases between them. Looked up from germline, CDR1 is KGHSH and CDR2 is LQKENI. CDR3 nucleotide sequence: TGTGCCAGCTCACCTCGGCAGGGATTGGATGGCTACACCTTC. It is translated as CASSPRQGLDGYTF.

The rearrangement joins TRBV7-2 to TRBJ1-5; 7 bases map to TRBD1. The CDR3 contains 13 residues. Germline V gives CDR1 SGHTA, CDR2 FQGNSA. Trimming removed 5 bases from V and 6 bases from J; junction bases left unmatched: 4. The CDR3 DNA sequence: TGTGCCAGCAGCGACGACAGGGCTCAGCCCCAGCATTTT. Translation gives CASSDDRAQPQHF.

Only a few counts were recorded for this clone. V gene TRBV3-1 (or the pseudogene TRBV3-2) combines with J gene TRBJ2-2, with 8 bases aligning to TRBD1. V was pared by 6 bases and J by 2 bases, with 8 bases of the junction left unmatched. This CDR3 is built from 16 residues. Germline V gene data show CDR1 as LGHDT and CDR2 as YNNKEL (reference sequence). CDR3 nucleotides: TGTGCCAGCAGTCGGCAGGGGGCGCTAAACACCGGGGAGCTGTTTTTT. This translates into CASSRQGALNTGELFF.

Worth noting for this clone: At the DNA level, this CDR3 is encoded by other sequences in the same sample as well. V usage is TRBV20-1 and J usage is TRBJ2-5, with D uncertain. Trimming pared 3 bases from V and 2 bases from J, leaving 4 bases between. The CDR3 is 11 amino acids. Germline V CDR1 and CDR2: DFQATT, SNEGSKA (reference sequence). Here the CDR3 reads CSASSQETQYF. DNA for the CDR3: TGCAGTGCTAGTTCGCAAGAGACCCAGTACTTC.

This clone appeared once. The CDR3 DNA reads TGCGCCAGCACCCTGGGGACTAGCGGGGTCCAAGAGACCCAGTACTTC. Its protein is CASTLGTSGVQETQYF. J is TRBJ2-5 and V is TRBV5-1; 13 bases match TRBD2. The CDR3 sequence is 16 residues long. Germline values: CDR1 SGHRS, CDR2 YFSETQ. The J segment lost 1 base and the V segment lost 6 bases, leaving 6 bases of the junction unmatched.

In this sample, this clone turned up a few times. The CDR3 sequence is CASSQDVGRVNEKLFF. The DNA for the CDR3 is TGCGCCAGCAGCCAAGATGTGGGGAGGGTTAATGAAAAACTGTTTTTT. The chain employs TRBV4-3 and TRBJ1-4; D remains ambiguous. The germline V and J ends were trimmed by 0 bases and 4 bases, with 12 bases remaining between them. Germline values: CDR1 LGHNA, CDR2 YSLEER. The CDR3 extends over 16 amino acids.

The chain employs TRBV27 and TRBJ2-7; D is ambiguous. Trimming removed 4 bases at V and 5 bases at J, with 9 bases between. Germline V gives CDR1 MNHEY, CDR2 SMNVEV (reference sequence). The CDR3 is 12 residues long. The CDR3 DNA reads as TGTGCCAGCAGTTCGCCGCGGAACGAGCAGTACTTC. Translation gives CASSSPRNEQYF.

The CDR3 is CASSLEDRAVQFF. The CDR3 DNA follows: TGCGCCAGCAGCCTGGAGGACAGGGCGGTGCAGTTCTTC. V and J are TRBV5-1 and TRBJ2-1, with TRBD1 matching 8 bases. Germline V lookup: CDR1 SGHRS, CDR2 YFSETQ. The CDR3 is 13 amino acids. Germline trimming cut 4 bases from V and 12 bases from J; bases unmatched to any gene: 9.

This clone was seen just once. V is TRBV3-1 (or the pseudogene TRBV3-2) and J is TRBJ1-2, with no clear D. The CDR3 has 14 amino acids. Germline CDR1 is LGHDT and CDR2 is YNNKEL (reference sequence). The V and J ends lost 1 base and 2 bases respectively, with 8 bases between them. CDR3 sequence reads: CASSQVNTNYGYTF. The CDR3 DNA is TGTGCCAGCAGCCAAGTTAACACGAACTATGGCTACACCTTC.

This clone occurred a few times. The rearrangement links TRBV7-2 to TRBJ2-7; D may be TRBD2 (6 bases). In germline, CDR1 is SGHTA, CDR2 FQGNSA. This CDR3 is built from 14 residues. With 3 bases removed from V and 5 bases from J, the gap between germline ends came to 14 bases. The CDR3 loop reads CASSFSSAKNEQYF. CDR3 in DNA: TGTGCCAGCAGCTTTTCTAGCGCTAAGAACGAGCAGTACTTC.

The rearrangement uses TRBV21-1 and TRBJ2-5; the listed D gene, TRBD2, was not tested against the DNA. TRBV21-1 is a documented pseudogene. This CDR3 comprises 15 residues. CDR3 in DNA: TGTGCCAGCAGCCCCAGACTAGCGGGGGGCGGGGCCCAGTACTTC. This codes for CASSPRLAGGGAQYF.

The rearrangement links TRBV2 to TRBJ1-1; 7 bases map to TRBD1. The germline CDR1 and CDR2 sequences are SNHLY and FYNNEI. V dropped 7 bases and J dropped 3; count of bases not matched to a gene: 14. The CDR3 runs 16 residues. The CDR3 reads CASNAPATGVYTEAFF. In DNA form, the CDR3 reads TGTGCCAGCAACGCCCCCGCCACAGGGGTGTACACTGAAGCTTTCTTT.

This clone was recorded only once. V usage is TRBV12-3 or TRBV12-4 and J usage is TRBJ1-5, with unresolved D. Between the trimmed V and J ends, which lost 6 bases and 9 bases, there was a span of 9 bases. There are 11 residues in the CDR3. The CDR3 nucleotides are TGTGCCAGCAGAGCCGCGGGGCCCCAGCATTTT. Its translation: CASRAAGPQHF.

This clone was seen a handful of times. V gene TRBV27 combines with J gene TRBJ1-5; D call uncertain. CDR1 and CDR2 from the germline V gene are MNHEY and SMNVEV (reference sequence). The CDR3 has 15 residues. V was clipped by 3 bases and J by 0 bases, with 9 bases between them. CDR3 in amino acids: CASSFTRYSNQPQHF. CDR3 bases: TGTGCCAGCAGTTTCACCAGATATAGCAATCAGCCCCAGCATTTT.

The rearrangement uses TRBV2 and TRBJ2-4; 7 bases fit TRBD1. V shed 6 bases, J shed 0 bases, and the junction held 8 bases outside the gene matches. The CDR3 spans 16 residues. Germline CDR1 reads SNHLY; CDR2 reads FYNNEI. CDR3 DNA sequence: TGTGCCAGCAGAACCGGGACAGCCCTAGCCAAAAACATTCAGTACTTC. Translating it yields CASRTGTALAKNIQYF. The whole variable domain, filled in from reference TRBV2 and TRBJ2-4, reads EPEVTQTPSHQVTQMGQEVILRCVPISNHLYFYWYRQILGQKVEFLVSFYNNEISEKSEIFDDQFSVERPDGSNFTLKIRSTKLEDSAMYFCASRTGTALAKNIQYFGAGTRLSVL.

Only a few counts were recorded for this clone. The CDR3 DNA follows: TGCGCCAGCAGTAGAGGGAGAAATAGCAATCAGCCCCAGCATTTT. Translation gives CASSRGRNSNQPQHF. The chain combines TRBV10-2 with TRBJ1-5; no clear D gene. Germline-derived CDR1 and CDR2 are WSHSY and SAAADI. This CDR3 contains 15 residues. V lost 5 bases and J lost 0, with 11 bases in between.

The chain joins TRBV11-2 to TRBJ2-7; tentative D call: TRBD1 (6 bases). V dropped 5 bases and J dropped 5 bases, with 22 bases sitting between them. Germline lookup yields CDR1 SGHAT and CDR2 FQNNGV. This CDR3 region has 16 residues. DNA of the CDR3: TGTGCCAGCAGCCCCGCCCTACTCGGGACAAGGCACGAGCAGTACTTC. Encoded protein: CASSPALLGTRHEQYF.

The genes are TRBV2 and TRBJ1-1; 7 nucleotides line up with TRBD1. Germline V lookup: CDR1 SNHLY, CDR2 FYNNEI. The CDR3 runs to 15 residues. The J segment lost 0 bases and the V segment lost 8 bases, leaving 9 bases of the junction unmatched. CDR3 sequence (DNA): TGTGCCAGCGGCCGGGGACAGAACATGAACACTGAAGCTTTCTTT. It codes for CASGRGQNMNTEAFF. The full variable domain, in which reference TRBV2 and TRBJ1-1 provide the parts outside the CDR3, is EPEVTQTPSHQVTQMGQEVILRCVPISNHLYFYWYRQILGQKVEFLVSFYNNEISEKSEIFDDQFSVERPDGSNFTLKIRSTKLEDSAMYFCASGRGQNMNTEAFFGQGTRLTVV.

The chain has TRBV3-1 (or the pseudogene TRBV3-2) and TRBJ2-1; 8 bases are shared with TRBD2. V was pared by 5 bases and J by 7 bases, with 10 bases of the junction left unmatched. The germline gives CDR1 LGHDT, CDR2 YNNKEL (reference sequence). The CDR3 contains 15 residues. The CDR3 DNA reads TGTGCCAGCAGCGACGGGAGGGCCCTAAGGAATGAGCAGTTCTTC. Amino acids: CASSDGRALRNEQFF.

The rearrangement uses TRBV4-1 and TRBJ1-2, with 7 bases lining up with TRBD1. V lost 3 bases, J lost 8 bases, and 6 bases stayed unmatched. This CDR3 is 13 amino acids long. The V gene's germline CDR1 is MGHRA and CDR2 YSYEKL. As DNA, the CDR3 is TGCGCCAGCAGCCAGACAGGGATAGGGGGCTACACCTTC. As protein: CASSQTGIGGYTF.

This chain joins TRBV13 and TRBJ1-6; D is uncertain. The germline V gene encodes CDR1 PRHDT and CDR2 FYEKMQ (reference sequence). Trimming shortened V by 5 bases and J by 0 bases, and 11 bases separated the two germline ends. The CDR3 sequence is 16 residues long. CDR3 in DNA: TGTGCCAGCAGCCTATCCGTGGTCTCCTATAATTCACCCCTCCACTTT. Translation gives CASSLSVVSYNSPLHF.

The CDR3 region is CASSVEQGNEQFF. The CDR3 nucleotides are TGTGCCAGCAGCGTAGAACAGGGCAATGAGCAGTTCTTC. This chain links TRBV9 with TRBJ2-1; D possibly corresponds to TRBD1 (6 bases). V dropped 0 bases and J dropped 6 bases, with 7 bases sitting between them. The germline V gene encodes CDR1 SGDLS and CDR2 YYNGEE. The CDR3 runs to 13 residues.

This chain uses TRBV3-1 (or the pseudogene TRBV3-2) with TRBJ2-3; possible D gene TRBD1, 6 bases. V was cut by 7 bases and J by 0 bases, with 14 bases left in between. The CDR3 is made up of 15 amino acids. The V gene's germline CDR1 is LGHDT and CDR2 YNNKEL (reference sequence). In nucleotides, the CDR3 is TGTGCCAGCAAGTTCCGGGACACAAGCACAGATACGCAGTATTTT. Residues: CASKFRDTSTDTQYF.

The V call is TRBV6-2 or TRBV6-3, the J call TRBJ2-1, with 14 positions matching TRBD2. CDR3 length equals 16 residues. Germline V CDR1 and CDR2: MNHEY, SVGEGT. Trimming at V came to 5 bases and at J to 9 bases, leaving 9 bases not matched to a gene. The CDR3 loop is CASSRRLAGGPSEQFF. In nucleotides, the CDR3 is TGTGCCAGCAGTCGCCGACTAGCGGGAGGGCCCAGTGAGCAGTTCTTC.

CDR3 nucleotide sequence: TGCGCCAGCAGCTTGGAGGGACAGGGTGGAAACACCATATATTTT. Its translation is CASSLEGQGGNTIYF. V and J are TRBV5-1 and TRBJ1-3; 9 bases are a match to TRBD1. Trimming took 0 bases from V and 3 from J; bases not matched to a gene: 1. The CDR3 has 15 amino acids. Germline V gene sequence: CDR1 SGHRS, CDR2 YFSETQ.

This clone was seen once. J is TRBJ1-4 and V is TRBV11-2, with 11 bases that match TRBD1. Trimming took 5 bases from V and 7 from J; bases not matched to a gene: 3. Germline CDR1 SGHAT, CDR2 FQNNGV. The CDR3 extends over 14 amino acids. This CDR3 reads CASSPGQGGEKLFF. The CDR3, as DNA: TGTGCCAGCAGCCCGGGACAGGGGGGTGAAAAACTGTTTTTT.

The DNA of the CDR3 is TGTGCCTGGAGTGTACTAGCCGGAACTAATGAAAAACTGTTTTTT. It specifies CAWSVLAGTNEKLFF. This chain links TRBV30 with TRBJ1-4; D gene unclear. Germline CDR1 is GTSNPN and CDR2 is SVGIG (reference sequence). V was cut by 0 bases and J by 1 base, with 9 bases left in between. The CDR3 is made up of 15 amino acids.